This TCR beta chain was observed in a study of cytomegalovirus exposure and HLA in healthy donors. The study, taken as a whole, reports: A later analysis associated some 18,000 TCR beta sequences with HLA alleles at a 0.05 false discovery rate. Among the CMV-associated chains, three were confirmed in vitro as specific for CMV antigens. Highly shared variants forming one cluster were likely a sequencing artifact.

Trimming took 6 bases from V and 7 from J; bases not matched to a gene: 9. Per germline, CDR1 SEHNR and CDR2 FQNEAQ (reference sequence). The CDR3 is 14 amino acids. Although they were nominally healthy when sampled, donors likely had unrecorded immune exposures. In the PCR, 60 Vbeta and 13 Jbeta primers were used. The protocol was immunoSEQ multiplex PCR, while the TCRdb copy is restricted to in-frame clones and leaves out a portion. Altogether around 100,000 clones are present, 50% to 70% being singletons, with the ten largest covering approximately 3.8%. Details on this clone: Its antigen is still unknown.

The sample consisted of PBMCs. The chain joins TRBV7-9 to TRBJ2-1, with 7 positions matching TRBD1. The origin of this receptor is a man between 25 and 39 years old in good health and CMV-seropositive. The CDR3 is CASSPDRVGNEQFF. The CDR3 DNA reads as TGTGCCAGCAGTCCAGACAGGGTGGGGAATGAGCAGTTCTTC.